The clone carrying this T cell receptor beta chain was counted at least ten times. The data stem from a study of regulatory T cells in long-lasting Graves disease. Across the study: Antithyroid drugs had been taken by newly diagnosed Graves' patients for under 3 months.

Researchers made TCR beta libraries by using iRepertoire HTBI primers and running Arm-PCR on CDR3 regions. TCRdb fed the multiplex PCR reads into MiXCR, producing one record per CDR3 protein. In the table there are roughly 420,000 distinct CDR3 sequences, roughly 15% of which are singletons. Time point here: newly diagnosed GD, antithyroid drugs for less than 3 months. PBMC RNA was the source of the TCR library. These data also formed part of another study, on T cells in Graves' hyperthyroidism and ophthalmopathy. In that study: Patients were excluded for uncontrolled infection, other autoimmune disease, pregnancy or lactation. A set of HTBI primers served as the primers for a first-round RT-PCR of the TCR CDR3.

Sample: peripheral blood mononuclear cells (PBMCs), taken at new diagnosis, from a patient treated with antithyroid drugs. This receptor was obtained from a woman in her fifties or sixties with Graves disease.

CDR3 DNA: TGTGCCAGCAGTTTAACTTGGACTAGCGGGAGTTTTAGCTCCTACAATGAGCAGTTCTTC. This translates into CASSLTWTSGSFSSYNEQFF. The chain carries TRBV27 and TRBJ2-1, with 13 nucleotides matching TRBD2. The V segment lost 2 bases and the J segment 0 bases; nucleotides outside the gene matches: 10. This CDR3 region has 20 residues. Germline CDR1 reads MNHEY; CDR2 reads SMNVEV (reference sequence).